The source of this TCR beta chain is a study of blood T cell repertoires in COVID-19. After removal of 2 bases from V and 8 bases from J, the junction contained 8 bases not matched to a gene. Germline lookup yields CDR1 MDHEN and CDR2 SYDVKM. The CDR3 is made up of 14 amino acids. How the authors handled the data: Nucleated cell number was recorded as an estimate derived from reference gene primer amplification. Method: immunoSEQ multiplex PCR; TCRdb's copy keeps in-frame clones and lacks some. V, J and clone size derive from that table, while D and trimming were established from the DNA sequence. The sample has more than 85,000 clones; 84% are singletons.

The sequenced sample consisted of peripheral blood. This TCR came from a woman in her 50s with acute or convalescent COVID-19. The V gene is TRBV28, the J gene TRBJ1-2; 7 nucleotides match TRBD1. The DNA of the CDR3 is TGTGCCAGCAGTTTAGTCAGGGGGTTATCCGGCTACACCTTC. This sequence encodes CASSLVRGLSGYTF.